These 24 T cell receptor beta chains were sequenced from one sample in a study of cytomegalovirus exposure and HLA in healthy donors. Primers included in the PCR were 60 Vbeta and 13 Jbeta primers. Using immunoSEQ multiplex PCR, the repertoire was profiled, and TCRdb retains in-frame clones only, with some absent. The sample lists fewer than 75,000 clones; roughly 84% were seen once. Source material: PBMCs. The receptors were gathered from a man younger than 40 in good health and CMV-seronegative.

The rearrangement links TRBV4-1 to TRBJ1-2, with D possibly TRBD1 on 6 matching bases. V shed 1 base and J shed 4 bases, with 13 bases lying between them. The length of the CDR3 is 15 residues. From germline, CDR1 is MGHRA and CDR2 YSYEKL. This CDR3 reads CASSQGEGVGYGYTF. CDR3 bases: TGCGCCAGCAGCCAAGGAGAGGGGGTCGGCTATGGCTACACCTTC.

Here the CDR3 reads CASSLGTSGGSETQYF. In nucleotides, the CDR3 is TGTGCCAGCAGCTTAGGGACTAGCGGGGGGAGTGAGACCCAGTACTTC. The chain links TRBV7-2 to TRBJ2-5; TRBD2 agrees at 14 bases. V lost 1 base and J lost 5; bases outside the gene matches: 3. Germline CDR1 reads SGHTA; CDR2 reads FQGNSA. There are 16 residues in the CDR3. The full variable domain, its missing parts supplied by reference TRBV7-2 and TRBJ2-5, is GAGVSQSPSNKVTEKGKDVELRCDPISGHTALYWYRQSLGQGLEFLIYFQGNSAPDKSGLPSDRFSAERTGGSVSTLTIQRTQQEDSAVYLCASSLGTSGGSETQYFGPGTRLLVL.

The chain employs TRBV5-1 and TRBJ1-4; possibly TRBD1 for D (6 bases). Germline CDR1 SGHRS, CDR2 YFSETQ. The CDR3 covers 15 residues. V lost 5 bases to trimming and J lost 4 bases, with 15 bases between them. The CDR3 bases are TGCGCCAGCAGGCGGGGGGCTGGGGTTAATGAAAAACTGTTTTTT. Translation: CASRRGAGVNEKLFF. The full variable domain, in which reference TRBV5-1 and TRBJ1-4 provide the parts outside the CDR3, is KAGVTQTPRYLIKTRGQQVTLSCSPISGHRSVSWYQQTPGQGLQFLFEYFSETQRNKGNFPGRFSGRQFSNSRSEMNVSTLELGDSALYLCASRRGAGVNEKLFFGSGTQLSVL.

The chain carries TRBV4-3 and TRBJ2-5; 9 bases agree with TRBD1. With the DNA end fitting TRBJ2-7 better, the J assignment may be wrong. This CDR3 contains 15 residues. Germline V gene sequence: CDR1 LGHNA, CDR2 YSLEER. CDR3 protein: CASSQDRQGAYEQYF. CDR3 DNA sequence: TGCGCCAGCAGCCAGGATAGACAGGGGGCCTACGAGCAGTACTTC.

The chain has TRBV9 and TRBJ2-6; 7 bases map to TRBD1. This CDR3 is 17 amino acids long. After removal of 3 bases from V and 0 bases from J, the junction contained 6 bases not matched to a gene. The germline V gene has CDR1 SGDLS and CDR2 YYNGEE. The CDR3 loop reads CASSAPGGNSGANVLTF. The CDR3, as DNA: TGTGCCAGCAGCGCTCCAGGGGGTAACTCTGGGGCCAACGTCCTGACTTTC. The full variable domain, its missing parts supplied by reference TRBV9 and TRBJ2-6, is DSGVTQTPKHLITATGQRVTLRCSPRSGDLSVYWYQQSLDQGLQFLIQYYNGEERAKGNILERFSAQQFPDLHSELNLSSLELGDSALYFCASSAPGGNSGANVLTFGAGSRLTVL.

The chain has TRBV5-1 and TRBJ2-1; 8 bases align to TRBD1. The germline CDR1 and CDR2 sequences are SGHRS and YFSETQ. The CDR3 covers 15 residues. J gave up 4 bases and V 4 bases, and 7 bases lay outside the gene matches. This CDR3 reads CASSTGTGPYNEQFF. In nucleotides, the CDR3 is TGCGCCAGCAGCACCGGGACAGGTCCTTACAATGAGCAGTTCTTC.

With regard to this clone: One junction end disagrees with the germline gene, perhaps due to a read error. Other DNA variants within this sample encode the same CDR3. The rearrangement links TRBV2 to TRBJ2-7, with TRBD2 as a possible D gene (7 bases). CDR3 length: 14 residues. Looked up from germline, CDR1 is SNHLY and CDR2 is FYNNEI. The CDR3: CASRWAGATYEQYF. The CDR3 coding sequence is TGCGCCAGCAGATGGGCGGGGGCCACCTACGAGCAGTACTTC.

The chain links TRBV5-4 to TRBJ2-2; the D gene is possibly TRBD1 (5 bases). Germline values: CDR1 SGHNT, CDR2 YYREEE (reference sequence). Trimming cost V 5 bases and J 0 bases, with 8 bases left between them. The CDR3 spans 14 residues. As DNA, the CDR3 is TGTGCCAGCAGTGGGGCGGCGAACACCGGGGAGCTGTTTTTT. Protein product: CASSGAANTGELFF.

This clone has only a few counts. This chain links TRBV6-1 with TRBJ2-7; D is perhaps TRBD1 (5 bases). Germline CDR1 reads MNHNS; CDR2 reads SASEGT. V was clipped by 7 bases and J by 2 bases, with 9 bases between them. CDR3 length: 12 amino acids. Here the CDR3 DNA reads TGTGCCAGCAATGGGGCACCCTACGAGCAGTACTTC. Translation: CASNGAPYEQYF.

The chain combines TRBV5-4 with TRBJ2-7, with D perhaps TRBD1 (5 bases). V lost 2 bases and J lost 3, with 15 bases in between. CDR1 and CDR2 from the germline V gene are SGHNT and YYREEE (reference sequence). This CDR3 has 15 amino acids. This chain's CDR3 is CASSFAGARVYEQYF. The CDR3 coding sequence is TGTGCCAGCAGCTTCGCTGGGGCAAGGGTCTACGAGCAGTACTTC.

The V call is TRBV15, the J call TRBJ2-3; 10 bases fit TRBD2. In germline, CDR1 is LNHNV, CDR2 YYDKDF (reference sequence). V lost 1 base and J lost 6; bases outside the gene matches: 10. The CDR3 has 17 residues. This chain's CDR3 is CATSRGLAGPPQDTQYF. DNA of the CDR3: TGTGCCACCAGCAGAGGACTAGCGGGTCCCCCGCAGGATACGCAGTATTTT.

The rearrangement uses TRBV6-4 and TRBJ1-1; perhaps TRBD1 as D (5 bases). Germline loops: CDR1 MRHNA, CDR2 SNTAGT. CDR3 length: 15 residues. Trimming stripped 0 bases from V and 5 bases from J, with 13 bases between. Written as DNA, the CDR3 is TGTGCCAGCAGTGACTCGCCCGGGGGGGATACTGAAGCTTTCTTT. Amino acids: CASSDSPGGDTEAFF.

The chain recombines TRBV18 with TRBJ2-5; D may be TRBD2 (6 bases). V was shortened by 0 bases and J by 6 bases, with 17 bases between the two germline ends. The CDR3 totals 16 residues. The germline CDR1 and CDR2 sequences are KGHSH and LQKENI. CDR3 in amino acids: CASSPPEGLAGKTQYF. Here the CDR3 DNA reads TGTGCCAGCTCACCACCGGAGGGATTAGCTGGAAAGACCCAGTACTTC.

V usage is TRBV4-1 and J usage is TRBJ1-1; D not resolved. The CDR3 covers 13 residues. Trimming removed 3 bases from V and 4 bases from J, with 9 bases in between. Germline values: CDR1 MGHRA, CDR2 YSYEKL. This CDR3 reads CASSHRVSTEAFF. DNA of the CDR3: TGCGCCAGCAGCCACCGGGTTTCCACTGAAGCTTTCTTT.

The chain joins TRBV7-6 to TRBJ1-3; D might be TRBD1 (6 bases). This CDR3 contains 16 residues. Trimming cost V 1 base and J 0 bases, with 10 bases left between them. Germline CDR1 and CDR2: SGHVS and FNYEAQ. The CDR3 nucleotides are TGTGCCAGCAGCTTAGGGGGGGGCCTCTCTGGAAACACCATATATTTT. Protein: CASSLGGGLSGNTIYF.

The J gene is TRBJ2-6, the V gene TRBV5-1; D possibly corresponds to TRBD2 (5 bases). The V gene's germline CDR1 is SGHRS and CDR2 YFSETQ. This CDR3 is 14 amino acids long. Trimming shortened V by 4 bases and J by 4 bases, and 9 bases separated the two germline ends. The CDR3 reads CASSEGAGANVLTF. The CDR3 region has the DNA TGCGCCAGCAGCGAGGGTGCCGGGGCCAACGTCCTGACTTTC.

The chain joins TRBV29-1 to TRBJ1-1, with D perhaps matching TRBD1 (6 bases). Germline CDR1 is SQVTM and CDR2 is ANQGSEA. Trimming cost V 3 bases and J 0 bases, with 14 bases left between them. The CDR3 has 15 residues. CDR3 sequence: CSVDGAGVMNTEAFF. Written as DNA, the CDR3 is TGCAGCGTTGATGGAGCAGGGGTCATGAACACTGAAGCTTTCTTT.

The chain has TRBV7-2 and TRBJ2-7; no definite D call. Germline loops: CDR1 SGHTA, CDR2 FQGNSA. This CDR3 spans 11 amino acids. Trimming shortened V by 5 bases and J by 7 bases, and 9 bases separated the two germline ends. CDR3 DNA sequence: TGTGCCAGCAGCACCGCAGGAGAGCAGTACTTC. It encodes CASSTAGEQYF.

This chain uses TRBV25-1 with TRBJ1-2, with D perhaps matching TRBD1 (5 bases). Looked up from germline, CDR1 is MGHDK and CDR2 is SYGVNS. The CDR3 is made up of 16 amino acids. Deletions cut 5 bases from V and 2 bases from J, with 18 bases between. In DNA form, the CDR3 reads TGTGCCAGCAGTTCCTCCCATCGGGGGGGGAACTATGGCTACACCTTC. This gives the protein CASSSSHRGGNYGYTF.

The chain joins TRBV11-2 to TRBJ2-1; D possibly corresponds to TRBD2 (5 bases). V lost 2 bases, J lost 10 bases, and 15 bases lay in between. Per germline, CDR1 SGHAT and CDR2 FQNNGV. The CDR3 consists of 14 residues. CDR3: CASSLLVGEGEQFF. The CDR3 nucleotides read TGTGCCAGCAGCTTACTGGTGGGAGAGGGCGAGCAGTTCTTC.

V is TRBV2 and J is TRBJ1-2, with D uncertain. The CDR3 covers 15 residues. Germline CDR1 is SNHLY and CDR2 is FYNNEI. V lost 0 bases and J 0 bases, leaving 8 bases between the germline ends. The CDR3 DNA follows: TGTGCCAGCAGTGAAGCCCCGGGTACTAACTATGGCTACACCTTC. It encodes CASSEAPGTNYGYTF.

This chain connects TRBV5-1 to TRBJ2-7, with 10 positions matching TRBD2. With V trimmed by 0 bases and J by 0 bases, 18 bases remained unmatched. Looked up from germline, CDR1 is SGHRS and CDR2 is YFSETQ. The CDR3 runs to 21 residues. The CDR3 sequence: CASSLDLVSLAGARSSYEQYF. Written as DNA, the CDR3 is TGCGCCAGCAGCTTGGATTTAGTCTCCCTAGCGGGGGCGCGTAGCTCCTACGAGCAGTACTTC.

The chain recombines TRBV15 with TRBJ2-1; no definite D call. The CDR3 loop spans 12 amino acids. Germline-derived CDR1 and CDR2 are LNHNV and YYDKDF (reference sequence). Trimming stripped 7 bases from V and 7 bases from J, with 11 bases between. CDR3 sequence: CATTGSKNEQFF. Here the CDR3 DNA reads TGTGCCACCACCGGGTCCAAAAATGAGCAGTTCTTC.

The chain joins TRBV5-6 to TRBJ1-5; TRBD1 agrees at 11 bases. Germline CDR1 SGHDT, CDR2 YYEEEE. Losses at the gene ends were 3 bases for V and 6 bases for J; bases not matched to a gene: 2. The CDR3 is 14 residues long. The CDR3 coding sequence is TGTGCCAGCAGCTGGGGACAGGGGGTTCAGCCCCAGCATTTT. This gives the protein CASSWGQGVQPQHF.